Listed here are 28 T cell receptor beta chains from one sample, sequenced in a study of a mutant IDH1 vaccine in newly diagnosed glioma. Assay: immunoSEQ multiplex PCR; the TCRdb copy retains only in-frame clones and omits some. In the table there are approximately 36,000 clones, roughly 78% of which are singletons. Time point of the sample: baseline, week 1 (first vaccination visit). Described treatment: pre-vaccination baseline after standard-of-care therapy. This material consisted of PBMCs, taken from a glioma patient treated with radiotherapy, temozolomide or both. The receptors were sampled from a man aged 35 to 55 with glioma. Some clones in this sample may be carry-over from other donors' samples.

The genes are TRBV4-1 and TRBJ2-7, with a weak D call TRBD2 (5 bases). Trimming cost V 3 bases and J 0 bases, with 15 bases left between them. The CDR3 sequence is 16 residues long. The germline gives CDR1 MGHRA, CDR2 YSYEKL. CDR3 amino acids: CASSHEVGESSYEQYF. CDR3 sequence (DNA): TGCGCCAGCAGCCATGAAGTCGGGGAAAGCTCCTACGAGCAGTACTTC.

The chain employs TRBV2 and TRBJ1-1; possibly TRBD1 for D (6 bases). Germline V lookup: CDR1 SNHLY, CDR2 FYNNEI. This CDR3 has 12 amino acids. Trimming left V 7 bases short and J 6 bases short, with 12 bases between. The CDR3 DNA sequence: TGTGCCAGCAAGGGGGTTGACGCTGAAGCTTTCTTT. Translating it yields CASKGVDAEAFF.

There are a few counts of this clone. The V gene is TRBV29-1, the J gene TRBJ2-3, with unresolved D. Trimming stripped 1 base from V and 3 bases from J, with 17 bases between. CDR1 and CDR2 from the germline V gene are SQVTM and ANQGSEA. The CDR3 runs to 16 residues. The chain's CDR3 is CSVEVGQPPRTDTQYF. The CDR3 bases are TGCAGCGTTGAAGTAGGGCAGCCCCCCCGAACAGATACGCAGTATTTT.

The chain links TRBV7-9 to TRBJ1-2, with 7 bases identical to TRBD1. V shed 4 bases and J 0 bases; nucleotides not matched to a gene: 5. CDR1 is SEHNR and CDR2 is FQNEAQ in the germline V gene (reference sequence). The CDR3 loop spans 15 amino acids. The CDR3 DNA sequence: TGTGCCAGCAGCTCAAAGGGACAGACTAACTATGGCTACACCTTC. Translated, it gives CASSSKGQTNYGYTF.

V is TRBV6-4 and J is TRBJ2-2, with 7 bases lining up with TRBD2. CDR3 length: 16 amino acids. CDR1 MRHNA and CDR2 SNTAGT come from the germline V gene. Germline trimming cut 4 bases from V and 4 bases from J; bases unmatched to any gene: 9. The CDR3 loop reads CASSARGGKGTGELFF. In DNA form, the CDR3 reads TGTGCCAGCAGTGCTAGGGGAGGGAAAGGCACCGGGGAGCTGTTTTTT.

CDR3 sequence reads: CASTFQGGGANVLTF. DNA of the CDR3: TGTGCCAGCACCTTCCAGGGGGGTGGGGCCAACGTCCTGACTTTC. The chain is built from TRBV2 and TRBJ2-6; D is perhaps TRBD1 (7 bases). The CDR3 length is 15 residues. V shed 7 bases and J shed 3 bases, with 13 bases lying between them. Germline CDR1 SNHLY, CDR2 FYNNEI.

The chain is built from TRBV2 and TRBJ2-1; TRBD2 matches at 12 bases. The CDR3 totals 15 residues. J gave up 10 bases and V 4 bases, and 8 bases lay outside the gene matches. CDR1 and CDR2 from the germline V gene are SNHLY and FYNNEI. The CDR3 loop is CASSAELAGGREQFF. The CDR3 region has the DNA TGTGCCAGCAGTGCAGAACTAGCGGGGGGTCGAGAGCAGTTCTTC.

The chain combines TRBV18 with TRBJ1-5; possibly TRBD1 for D (6 bases). The CDR3 is 16 residues long. CDR1 is KGHSH and CDR2 is LQKENI in the germline V gene. V was pared by 5 bases and J by 0 bases, with 14 bases between. The CDR3 spells CASSTGQRYSNQPQHF. CDR3 DNA: TGTGCCAGCTCAACCGGACAGCGATATAGCAATCAGCCCCAGCATTTT.

This chain connects TRBV18 to TRBJ2-1; 8 positions match TRBD1. Germline values: CDR1 KGHSH, CDR2 LQKENI. The length of the CDR3 is 15 residues. Trimming at V came to 1 base and at J to 4 bases, leaving 3 bases not matched to a gene. CDR3 sequence (DNA): TGTGCCAGCTCACCACTGACAGGGGAATACAATGAGCAGTTCTTC. Protein: CASSPLTGEYNEQFF.

This clone appeared a few times. The CDR3 DNA sequence: TGTGCCAGTAGGGCAGGACAGCAAAGCAATCAGCCCCAGCATTTT. It yields the protein CASRAGQQSNQPQHF. The V and J genes are TRBV19 and TRBJ1-5; D is perhaps TRBD1 (6 bases). CDR1 LNHDA and CDR2 SQIVND come from the germline V gene (reference sequence). The CDR3 sequence is 15 residues long. Trimming removed 6 bases at V and 1 base at J, with 13 bases between.

This sequence joins TRBV5-1 and TRBJ2-3, with D tentatively TRBD1 (6 bases). The germline V gene encodes CDR1 SGHRS and CDR2 YFSETQ. V lost 4 bases to trimming and J lost 2 bases, with 11 bases between them. CDR3 length: 14 amino acids. Written as DNA, the CDR3 is TGCGCCAGCAGCCTACAGGGTTACACAGATACGCAGTATTTT. Protein: CASSLQGYTDTQYF.

The CDR3 nucleotides are TGTGCCAGCAGCTTACAACCGGGCGGTACAGATACGCAGTATTTT. Its translation: CASSLQPGGTDTQYF. V usage is TRBV7-2 and J usage is TRBJ2-3, with D unclear. CDR1 and CDR2 from the germline V gene are SGHTA and FQGNSA. The CDR3 length is 15 residues. V was pared by 2 bases and J by 3 bases, with 12 bases between.

V gene TRBV2 combines with J gene TRBJ1-1; 8 bases align to TRBD1. V lost 0 bases and J lost 11; bases outside the gene matches: 5. The CDR3 is made up of 13 amino acids. Germline loops: CDR1 SNHLY, CDR2 FYNNEI. The CDR3 spells CASSEAWQGAAFF. The CDR3 DNA sequence: TGTGCCAGCAGTGAAGCTTGGCAGGGGGCGGCTTTCTTT.

The chain carries TRBV5-1 and TRBJ2-7, with 9 nucleotides matching TRBD2. Germline V CDR1 and CDR2: SGHRS, YFSETQ. The CDR3 is 13 residues long. V lost 4 bases and J lost 7; bases outside the gene matches: 6. This chain's CDR3 is CASSPGLAREQYF. The DNA for the CDR3 is TGCGCCAGCAGCCCTGGACTAGCGCGGGAGCAGTACTTC.

The genes are TRBV7-8 and TRBJ1-5; 10 nucleotides match TRBD1. V gave up 6 bases and J gave up 7 bases; unmatched junction bases: 9. Per the germline V gene, CDR1 is SGHVS and CDR2 is FQNEAQ. The CDR3 has 15 residues. CDR3: CASSLDRGQRQPQHF. Here the CDR3 DNA reads TGTGCCAGCAGTCTCGACAGGGGGCAGAGACAGCCCCAGCATTTT.

This rearrangement joins TRBV21-1 to TRBJ1-6; the table calls TRBD1, which could not be checked here. TRBV21-1 is given as a pseudogene. This CDR3 region has 14 residues. CDR3 coding DNA: TGTGCCAGCAGCAGACAGGGATTTAATTCACCCCTCCACTTT. It encodes CASSRQGFNSPLHF.

This chain connects TRBV10-2 to TRBJ1-5, with a tentative D call TRBD1 (6 bases). The ends were cut back, 2 bases at V and 0 bases at J, with 8 bases in the middle. The CDR3 runs to 15 residues. The germline V gene has CDR1 WSHSY and CDR2 SAAADI. CDR3 sequence reads: CASSEQGTSNQPQHF. CDR3 in DNA: TGCGCCAGCAGTGAGCAGGGGACTAGCAATCAGCCCCAGCATTTT.

The chain uses TRBV5-1 and TRBJ2-1; TRBD2 aligns across 9 bases. This CDR3 region has 15 residues. Germline-derived CDR1 and CDR2 are SGHRS and YFSETQ. J was trimmed by 10 bases and V by 2 bases; bases with no gene match: 10. The CDR3 loop reads CASSFRSSGEGEQFF. The CDR3 coding sequence is TGCGCCAGCAGCTTCCGGTCTAGCGGGGAGGGAGAGCAGTTCTTC.

V is TRBV6-5 and J is TRBJ1-2, with TRBD1 matching 11 bases. CDR1 is MNHEY and CDR2 is SVGAGI in the germline V gene. V gave up 8 bases and J gave up 3 bases; unmatched junction bases: 8. The CDR3 has 15 residues. CDR3 sequence (DNA): TGTGCCAGCGGGACAGGGGGTGCGATCGACTATGGCTACACCTTC. Protein product: CASGTGGAIDYGYTF.

The chain links TRBV7-9 to TRBJ2-2, with TRBD1 as a possible D gene (5 bases). This CDR3 comprises 15 residues. V was pared by 5 bases and J by 1 base, with 11 bases between. Germline-derived CDR1 and CDR2 are SEHNR and FQNEAQ (reference sequence). This CDR3 reads CASSQIGQNTGELFF. CDR3 nucleotide sequence: TGTGCCAGCAGCCAAATTGGACAGAACACCGGGGAGCTGTTTTTT.

This chain links TRBV29-1 with TRBJ2-1; TRBD1 matches at 12 bases. This CDR3 has 15 amino acids. The trim removed 3 bases at V and 6 bases at J, leaving 6 bases unmatched. The V gene's germline CDR1 is SQVTM and CDR2 ANQGSEA. CDR3 amino acids: CSVEGQGAIGNEQFF. The CDR3 DNA reads as TGCAGCGTTGAGGGACAGGGGGCGATTGGCAATGAGCAGTTCTTC.

This chain connects TRBV19 to TRBJ2-5; D assignment may be TRBD1 or TRBD2 (6 bases each). The germline V and J ends were trimmed by 2 bases and 6 bases, with 19 bases remaining between them. Germline values: CDR1 LNHDA, CDR2 SQIVND (reference sequence). The CDR3 totals 16 residues. CDR3 nucleotides: TGTGCCAGTAGTATAAGACGGAGGGGGAGTTCCCAGACCCAGTACTTC. It specifies CASSIRRRGSSQTQYF.

The rearrangement uses TRBV6-5 and TRBJ2-5, with no clear D. Per the germline V gene, CDR1 is MNHEY and CDR2 is SVGAGI. This CDR3 is 15 amino acids long. Trimming shortened V by 0 bases and J by 3 bases, and 11 bases separated the two germline ends. The DNA of the CDR3 is TGTGCCAGCAGTTACTCGGGGAAGACCGAAGAGACCCAGTACTTC. Amino acid sequence: CASSYSGKTEETQYF.

The sample holds one count of this clone. The J gene is TRBJ1-5, the V gene TRBV2, with D possibly TRBD1 on 6 matching bases. From germline, CDR1 is SNHLY and CDR2 FYNNEI. This CDR3 has 14 residues. The V and J ends lost 6 bases and 4 bases respectively, with 13 bases between them. The CDR3 loop is CASRIGTSNQPQHF. The CDR3 region has the DNA TGTGCCAGCAGGATAGGGACAAGTAATCAGCCCCAGCATTTT.

The genes are TRBV5-1 and TRBJ2-2; D possibly uses TRBD1 or TRBD2 (5 bases each). Germline CDR1 and CDR2: SGHRS and YFSETQ. Trimming removed 2 bases from V and 6 bases from J, with 8 bases in between. This CDR3 has 13 residues. CDR3 amino acids: CASSFGAAGELFF. Written as DNA, the CDR3 is TGCGCCAGCAGCTTCGGGGCGGCCGGGGAGCTGTTTTTT.

The chain recombines TRBV6-5 with TRBJ1-5, with D hard to call. V lost 6 bases to trimming and J lost 5 bases, with 17 bases between them. Germline values: CDR1 MNHEY, CDR2 SVGAGI. The CDR3 spans 15 residues. CDR3 in DNA: TGTGCCAGCAGCCGCAGTAGGAGGCCGGATCAGCCCCAGCATTTT. As protein: CASSRSRRPDQPQHF.

The chain uses TRBV10-3 and TRBJ1-5; D gene ambiguous. The ends were cut back, 3 bases at V and 0 bases at J, with 3 bases in the middle. Germline V gene sequence: CDR1 ENHRY, CDR2 SYGVKD. The CDR3 runs 13 residues. The CDR3 DNA is TGTGCCATCAGTGAACCTAGCAATCAGCCCCAGCATTTT. It encodes CAISEPSNQPQHF.

V gene TRBV27 combines with J gene TRBJ1-4; 7 bases agree with TRBD1. CDR1 is MNHEY, CDR2 SMNVEV, per germline (reference sequence). Germline trimming cut 7 bases from V and 8 bases from J; bases unmatched to any gene: 7. This CDR3 contains 13 residues. This chain's CDR3 is CASTSWDSEKLFF. The CDR3 DNA reads TGTGCCAGCACCTCTTGGGACAGCGAAAAACTGTTTTTT.